Listed below are T cell receptor beta chains from one sample, sequenced in a study of OX40 agonist ivuxolimab in advanced cancers. Repertoires were generated with immunoSEQ multiplex PCR, while TCRdb's copy carries only in-frame clones and drops some. In the table there are under 70,000 clones, just over 85% of which are singletons. Sequencing used CD4+ or CD8+ T cells sorted from blood, obtained in a trial of the OX40 agonist ivuxolimab. These receptors originate from an adult with an advanced solid tumor such as melanoma, head and neck, liver or kidney cancer. Each CDR3 is given with its conserved first and last residue. A D gene is named only where the DNA matches it firmly. A clone size is listed for some rows: how often the clone was seen (once, few, many), or a class if it is expanded.

>TRBJ1-3|-|TRBV30|-
CAWSETVSGNTIYF
TGTGCCTGGAGTGAGACAGTATCTGGAAACACCATATATTTT
>TRBJ1-5|-|TRBV7-2|-
CASSLLGQPQHF
TGTGCCAGCAGCTTATTGGGTCAGCCCCAGCATTTT
>TRBJ1-2|-|TRBV19|-
CASTPQGFDGYTF
TGTGCCAGCACCCCCCAAGGGTTCGATGGCTACACCTTC
>TRBJ1-1|-|TRBV5-1|-
CASSLEGGWDTEAFF
TGCGCCAGCAGCTTGGAGGGCGGTTGGGACACTGAAGCTTTCTTT
>TRBJ1-4|-|TRBV19|-
CASRGNNEKLFF
TGTGCCAGTAGAGGGAATAATGAAAAACTGTTTTTT
>TRBJ1-4|-|TRBV12-5|-
CASGLPQGGNEKLFF
TGTGCTAGTGGTTTGCCCCAAGGCGGTAATGAAAAACTGTTTTTT
>TRBJ2-1|TRBD2|TRBV5-1|-
CASSLIAGGGNEQFF
TGCGCCAGCAGCCTTATAGCGGGAGGTGGGAATGAGCAGTTCTTC
>TRBJ2-3|-|TRBV7-9|-
CASNTDTQYF
TGTGCCAGTAACACAGATACGCAGTATTTT
>TRBJ2-5|TRBD1|TRBV5-8|-
CASSRQTGGSSETQYF
TGTGCCAGCAGCCGCCAGACAGGGGGCTCGAGCGAGACCCAGTACTTC
>TRBJ2-1|TRBD2|TRBV30|few
CAWTGTTSGLYNEQFF
TGTGCCTGGACCGGAACGACTAGCGGACTCTACAATGAGCAGTTCTTC
>TRBJ2-3|-|TRBV7-9|-
CASSPNPTRTTDTQYF
TGTGCCAGCAGCCCGAACCCGACTAGAACCACAGATACGCAGTATTTT
>TRBJ1-1|-|TRBV5-1|-
CASSLGGSGTEAFF
TGCGCCAGCAGCTTGGGGGGAAGTGGCACTGAAGCTTTCTTT
>TRBJ2-7|-|TRBV11-2|-
CASSLGTDSYEQYF
TGTGCCAGCAGCTTAGGTACAGACTCCTACGAGCAGTACTTC
>TRBJ2-5|TRBD2|TRBV18|-
CASSKSTSGGGRQETQYF
TGTGCCAGCTCAAAAAGCACTTCGGGCGGGGGACGACAAGAGACCCAGTACTTC
>TRBJ2-1|TRBD2|TRBV6-5|once
CASSYLLAGGGNEQFF
TGTGCCAGCAGTTACCTCCTAGCGGGAGGAGGCAATGAGCAGTTCTTC
>TRBJ2-2|TRBD2|TRBV5-4|-
CASSTPPAAGATGELFF
TGTGCCAGCAGCACCCCCCCAGCCGCGGGAGCTACCGGGGAGCTGTTTTTT
>TRBJ2-5|TRBD1|TRBV7-9|-
CASSQNAGQGQETQYF
TGTGCCAGCAGCCAAAATGCGGGACAGGGCCAAGAGACCCAGTACTTC
>TRBJ2-1|TRBD1|TRBV18|-
CASSPPGQGLYNEQFF
TGTGCCAGCTCACCACCGGGACAGGGGCTTTACAATGAGCAGTTCTTC
>TRBJ2-2|-|TRBV7-9|-
CASSVDSNTGELFF
TGTGCCAGCAGCGTCGACTCCAACACCGGGGAGCTGTTTTTT
>TRBJ2-1|TRBD2|TRBV5-1|-
CASSLGPSGNNEQFF
TGCGCCAGCAGCTTGGGCCCTAGCGGGAACAATGAGCAGTTCTTC
>TRBJ2-5|TRBD2|TRBV2|-
CASSPGLAGERETQYF
TGTGCCAGCAGTCCCGGACTAGCGGGAGAAAGAGAGACCCAGTACTTC
>TRBJ1-2|-|TRBV6-5|once
CASSWGTVANYGYTF
TGTGCCAGCAGTTGGGGGACGGTTGCTAACTATGGCTACACCTTC
>TRBJ2-3|-|TRBV5-1|once
CASSLALDRTDTQYF
TGCGCCAGCAGCTTGGCCTTGGACCGAACAGATACGCAGTATTTT
>TRBJ1-1|-|TRBV9|-
CASSPTTRYTEAFF
TGTGCCAGCAGCCCGACAACTCGGTACACTGAAGCTTTCTTT
>TRBJ1-5|-|TRBV4-2|-
CASSQLTGTSAQPQHF
TGTGCCAGCAGCCAGCTCACAGGGACTTCGGCTCAGCCCCAGCATTTT
>TRBJ2-7|-|TRBV5-1|-
CASSLFPGADEQYF
TGCGCCAGCAGCTTGTTTCCGGGGGCCGACGAGCAGTACTTC
>TRBJ2-5|-|TRBV6-1|-
CASSGAGGETQYF
TGTGCCAGCAGTGGGGCAGGGGGGGAGACCCAGTACTTC